The entry that follows covers one T cell receptor (beta chain) sequence. In the source study's methods: How many nucleated cells were present was estimated from reference gene primer amplification. Measured with immunoSEQ multiplex PCR; TCRdb has only the in-frame clones, and not every one. The V and J calls and clone size are taken from that table; D and trimming were inferred from the DNA. This sample has 300,000 to 400,000 clones; about nine tenths occur once, and the top ten carry around 10%. Recruited during active infection, patients (from Seattle) were subsequently followed longitudinally. CDR1 is KGHSH, CDR2 LQKENI, per germline. The J segment lost 6 bases and the V segment lost 0 bases, leaving 13 bases of the junction unmatched. The CDR3 length is 18 residues. These data come from a study of blood T cell repertoires in COVID-19. Study background: Samples taken during acute and convalescent COVID-19 were collected in the United States, Italy and Spain. PBMCs, B-cell-depleted T cells, or T cells were the source of the cDNA or gDNA that made up the material.

This sequence joins TRBV18 and TRBJ2-7; 11 bases map to TRBD2. The TCR originated in a man aged 25-45 years with COVID-19, enrolled during active disease. The sample taken for sequencing was peripheral blood. The CDR3 reads CASSPPLVLAGVIGEQYF. CDR3 DNA sequence: TGTGCCAGCTCACCACCGCTGGTACTAGCGGGAGTAATTGGCGAGCAGTACTTC.